This is a list of T cell receptor beta chains from one sample in a study of CD8+ T cells in alopecia areata. Profiled with immunoSEQ multiplex PCR; TCRdb holds only in-frame clones, not every one. The sample consists of about 120,000 clones, less than 80% of them appearing once. The sample was CD4+ T cells sorted from blood. The receptors stem from a human donor in good health. Both conserved end residues are part of each CDR3. Each record gives: V gene, clone size, CDR3 protein. Clone size, where shown, is once, few, many, or a class for clones that have expanded.

V: TRBV4-2
size: few
CDR3: CASSQDLAGGASQETQYF

V: TRBV7-8
size: -
CDR3: CASRAGRASSYNEQFF

V: TRBV4-1
size: -
CDR3: CASSPLGVAGANEQFF

V: TRBV29-1
size: -
CDR3: CSVVGETQYF

V: TRBV21-1
size: few
CDR3: CASSNSVQWGQPQHF

V: TRBV5-1
size: -
CDR3: CASSLYQRDTQYF

V: TRBV2
size: few
CDR3: CASNPDRSAYEQYF

V: TRBV4-1
size: -
CDR3: CASSQVWANKGAPLHF

V: TRBV29-1
size: -
CDR3: CSVILVADTQYF

V: TRBV30
size: -
CDR3: CAWISRASGVTGELFF

V: TRBV5-1
size: -
CDR3: CASTTALSGANVLTF

V: TRBV4-1
size: -
CDR3: CASSQSGAVNEKLFF

V: TRBV25-1
size: few
CDR3: CASSGTGSNQPQHF

V: TRBV9
size: -
CDR3: CASSPRGLAYEQYF